The clone carrying this T cell receptor beta chain was found a few times. Its antigen remains unidentified. This sample was included in a study of cytomegalovirus exposure and HLA in healthy donors. Turning to the study itself: A subsequent analysis stated that the 100 to 150 validation repertoires were run on the same platform as the roughly 670 first-cohort repertoires.

Study results and caveats: TCR clusters originating in the first cohort tended to co-occur in the approximately 120 validation repertoires, according to a later analysis. Whilst most TCR sequences proved rare, a subset of public TCRs occurred across many donors. The study put 150 to 200 TCR beta chains on its list as cytomegalovirus-associated.

TCRdb's copy holds only in-frame clones and misses some; the assay was immunoSEQ multiplex PCR. Altogether about 60,000 clones are present, 90% to 95% being singletons, with the ten largest covering about 6%. This sequence was found in a woman aged 18 to 35 in good health and CMV-seronegative. The sequencing sample was made of PBMCs.

CDR3 in amino acids: CSVDDLREAFF. CDR3 coding DNA: TGCAGCGTTGATGATCTGAGAGAAGCTTTCTTT. The V gene is TRBV29-1, the J gene TRBJ1-1; D call uncertain. Germline V gives CDR1 SQVTM, CDR2 ANQGSEA. CDR3 size: 11 residues. Trimming took 3 bases from V and 8 from J, leaving 10 bases between them.